This T cell receptor (beta chain) is from a study of post-analysis software for immune sequencing data. At the level of the study: The patients showed relapsing-remitting, secondary progressive and progressive-relapsing multiple sclerosis courses. Study results and caveats: TRBV segments more frequent in patients than in controls numbered a few and included TRBV5-6, TRBV5-1 and TRBV20-1. Strong co-clustering by F measure was evident for samples that had been prepared in the same batch. The normalized Chao1 diversity of multiple sclerosis patients was significantly lower than that of controls.

Presence of unique molecular identifiers characterized the TCR beta cDNA libraries. TCRdb ran MiXCR on the PCR reads and lists one entry per CDR3 protein. The sample records fewer than 850,000 distinct CDR3 sequences, about 27% being singletons. This clonotype was detected only once. Its antigen is currently unknown. Germline-derived CDR1 and CDR2 are SGHTA and FQGNSA. After removal of 5 bases from V and 1 base from J, the junction contained 11 bases not matched to a gene. The CDR3 has 19 amino acids. The chain joins TRBV7-2 to TRBJ2-3; TRBD2 matches at 14 bases. The sample comprised blood. This TCR was recovered from a girl aged 5-17 years with multiple sclerosis. Written as DNA, the CDR3 is TGTGCCAGCAGCCTCCTAGGACTAGCGGGAGGAAGGGGCACAGATACGCAGTATTTT. Amino acids: CASSLLGLAGGRGTDTQYF. Drawing the rest from reference TRBV7-2 and TRBJ2-3, the complete variable domain is GAGVSQSPSNKVTEKGKDVELRCDPISGHTALYWYRQSLGQGLEFLIYFQGNSAPDKSGLPSDRFSAERTGGSVSTLTIQRTQQEDSAVYLCASSLLGLAGGRGTDTQYFGPGTRLTVL.